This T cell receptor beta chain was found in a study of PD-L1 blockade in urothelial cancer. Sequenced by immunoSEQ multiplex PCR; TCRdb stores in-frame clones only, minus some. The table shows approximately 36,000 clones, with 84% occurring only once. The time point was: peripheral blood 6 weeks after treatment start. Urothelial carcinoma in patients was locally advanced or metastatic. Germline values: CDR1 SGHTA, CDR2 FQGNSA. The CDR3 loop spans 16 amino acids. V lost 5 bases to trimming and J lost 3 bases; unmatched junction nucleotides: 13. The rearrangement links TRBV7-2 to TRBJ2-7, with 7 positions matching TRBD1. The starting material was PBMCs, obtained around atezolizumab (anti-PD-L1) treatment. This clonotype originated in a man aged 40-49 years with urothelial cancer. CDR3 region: CASSPIHRGPYYEQYF. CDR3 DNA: TGTGCCAGCAGCCCTATCCACAGGGGACCGTACTACGAGCAGTACTTC.